These T cell receptor beta chains were read from a single sample in a study of human T cells and chemical hapten exposure. In TCRdb, the RACE reads were re-called with MiXCR into one record per CDR3 protein. The repertoire includes approximately 89,000 distinct CDR3 sequences, roughly 10% of them detected once, and about 2.3% sits in the top ten. This sample comprised whole blood, obtained in connection with sensitization to the hapten diphenylcyclopropenone (DPC). Source of these receptors: a woman aged 25 to 39 with alopecia areata. Some clones in this sample may be carry-over from other donors' samples. The CDR3 runs from the conserved cysteine through the conserved F or W. The D gene is left open where the match is weak. The listing skips clone size in some rows; elsewhere it reads once, few, many or a size class.

j_call clone_size v_call d_call cdr3_nt cdr3_aa
TRBJ2-2 . TRBV2 . TGTGCCAGCAGTGTGCGGGGCGGGGAGCTGTTTTTT CASSVRGGELFF
TRBJ2-3 many TRBV4-2 . TGTGCCAGCAGTCAAGATCGGGGCGGGAGCACAGATACGCAGTATTTT CASSQDRGGSTDTQYF
TRBJ2-1 . TRBV5-1 TRBD2 TGCGCCAGCAGCTTGCTAGCGGGATTCAATGAGCAGTTCTTC CASSLLAGFNEQFF
TRBJ1-6 many TRBV27 . TGTGCCAGCAGAACACTAAGGGGCCCAACACAAGTCTCCTATAATTCACCCCTCCACTTT CASRTLRGPTQVSYNSPLHF
TRBJ2-1 few TRBV7-2 . TGTGCCAGCAGCGCTAGGGTTGAGCAGTTCTTC CASSARVEQFF
TRBJ2-2 many TRBV2 . TGTGCCAGCAGTGAAACGGCAGGAAACACCGGGGAGCTGTTTTTT CASSETAGNTGELFF
TRBJ1-5 once TRBV30 TRBD1 TGTGCCTGGGGCCAGGGGGCCGATCAGCCCCAGCATTTT CAWGQGADQPQHF
TRBJ2-1 few TRBV5-4 . TGTGCCAGCAGCTTCCGGGGGCGCCCCTACAATGAGCAGTTCTTC CASSFRGRPYNEQFF
TRBJ2-7 few TRBV10-1 . TGCGCCAGCAGTCCGCTTCGGATCGAGCAGTACTTC CASSPLRIEQYF
TRBJ2-1 many TRBV28 . TGTGCCAGCAGTTTCCAGGGGAGAGATGAGCAGTTCTTC CASSFQGRDEQFF
TRBJ2-7 many TRBV5-1 TRBD2 TGCGCCAGCAGCGCGACTAGCGGGACCTACGAGCAGTACTTC CASSATSGTYEQYF
TRBJ2-5 many TRBV6-2/TRBV6-3 TRBD1 TGTGCCAGCAGTTACGAGGACAGGCTTCAAGAGACCCAGTACTTC CASSYEDRLQETQYF
TRBJ1-4 few TRBV2 . TGTGCCAGCAAAGAACGGACTAATGAAAAACTGTTTTTT CASKERTNEKLFF
TRBJ1-1 . TRBV5-4 . TGTGCCAGCAGCTTGGTGGGCAGGGTTGACACTGAAGCTTTCTTT CASSLVGRVDTEAFF
TRBJ1-1 many TRBV6-5 . TGTGCCAGCAGTTACTCACAGGGAACCACTGAAGCTTTCTTT CASSYSQGTTEAFF
TRBJ2-1 many TRBV25-1 TRBD2 TGTGCCAGCAGTAAACGGACTAGCGGGCCCTACAATGAGCAGTTCTTC CASSKRTSGPYNEQFF
TRBJ2-1 many TRBV7-9 . TGTGCCAGCAGCTTAAGTCTGCAGAATGAGCAGTTCTTC CASSLSLQNEQFF
TRBJ2-4 . TRBV20-1 TRBD1 TGCAGTGCTAGAGGGACGGGACAGCGGATCCAGTACTTC CSARGTGQRIQYF
TRBJ2-5 many TRBV12-3/TRBV12-4 . TGTGCCAGCAGTTTTGGGAATTGGCAGACCCAGTACTTC CASSFGNWQTQYF
TRBJ1-1 . TRBV28 . TGTGCCAGCTCCTCCGCTTCGACGAGAACTGAAGCTTTCTTT CASSSASTRTEAFF
TRBJ2-6 medium-sized TRBV12-3/TRBV12-4 TRBD1 TGTGCCTCCCGACAGGGGGCTGGGGCCAACGTCCTGACTTTC CASRQGAGANVLTF
TRBJ2-1 many TRBV7-9 TRBD1 TGTGCCAGCAGTAGGGGTGACAGGGGCGGGACTCAAGTCTACAATGAGCAGTTCTTC CASSRGDRGGTQVYNEQFF
TRBJ1-5 . TRBV29-1 . TGCAGCGTTGCGCACAACACAGGGTACGATCAGCCCCAGCATTTT CSVAHNTGYDQPQHF
TRBJ2-1 many TRBV4-3 TRBD2 TGCGCCAGCAGCCAAGATTCGGCGGGGGGGCCCGATGAGCAGTTCTTC CASSQDSAGGPDEQFF
TRBJ1-2 many TRBV18 . TGTGCCAGCTCACCACGGTCTTTAGCCGACAGTTCAAATGGCTACACCTTC CASSPRSLADSSNGYTF
TRBJ2-5 many TRBV5-1 . TGCGCCAGCAGCCCGCTCCTCCGCCAAGAGACCCAGTACTTC CASSPLLRQETQYF
TRBJ2-5 . TRBV7-3 . TGTGCCAGCAGCTTGGAGTCCCTAGGGACCCAGTACTTC CASSLESLGTQYF
TRBJ1-5 few TRBV4-1 . TGCGCCAGCAGCCAAGACCTTTTCGTTGTGAGCAATCAGCCCCAGCATTTT CASSQDLFVVSNQPQHF
TRBJ2-7 . TRBV2 . TGTGCCAGCAGTGAAGCGCTTCGCAGACTCACCAGACCCTACGAGCAGTACTTC CASSEALRRLTRPYEQYF
TRBJ1-5 few TRBV18 . TGTGCCAGCTCACCACCGAGGGGCAGCCAGCATTTT CASSPPRGSQHF
TRBJ2-7 few TRBV18 TRBD2 TGTGCCAGCTCACGAACTAGCGGGGGGCTCAGCGAGCAGTACTTC CASSRTSGGLSEQYF
TRBJ2-1 . TRBV20-1 TRBD2 TGCAGTGCTAGAGATGATGGGACTAGCGGGAGTCGGACCTACAATGAGCAGTTCTTC CSARDDGTSGSRTYNEQFF
TRBJ2-2 many TRBV29-1 . TGCAGCGCACCGGGGGGCTCGAACACCGGGGAGCTGTTTTTT CSAPGGSNTGELFF
TRBJ2-1 many TRBV5-6 . TGTGCCAGCAGCCCCCAGGGGACGCTTTACAATGAGCAGTTCTTC CASSPQGTLYNEQFF
TRBJ2-2 many TRBV6-2/TRBV6-3 . TGTGCCAGCAATGCCAGATATAACACCGGGGAGCTGTTTTTT CASNARYNTGELFF
TRBJ1-5 many TRBV6-1 . TGTGCCAGCAGCCAAACCGACAATACAGGTCAGCCCCAGCATTTT CASSQTDNTGQPQHF
TRBJ2-7 . TRBV5-1 TRBD1 TGCGCCAGCAGCTTGGACGGACAGGGGCACGAGCAGTACTTC CASSLDGQGHEQYF
TRBJ2-3 many TRBV7-2 . TGTGCCAGCAGCTTAGTTCGTGGGGGCTTGGGAGATACGCAGTATTTT CASSLVRGGLGDTQYF
TRBJ1-1 . TRBV27 . TGTGCCAGCGCGACAGGCTCCACTGAAGCTTTCTTT CASATGSTEAFF
TRBJ2-2 many TRBV20-1 . TGCAGTGCTAGCTGGGGGGAGACCGGGGAGCTGTTTTTT CSASWGETGELFF